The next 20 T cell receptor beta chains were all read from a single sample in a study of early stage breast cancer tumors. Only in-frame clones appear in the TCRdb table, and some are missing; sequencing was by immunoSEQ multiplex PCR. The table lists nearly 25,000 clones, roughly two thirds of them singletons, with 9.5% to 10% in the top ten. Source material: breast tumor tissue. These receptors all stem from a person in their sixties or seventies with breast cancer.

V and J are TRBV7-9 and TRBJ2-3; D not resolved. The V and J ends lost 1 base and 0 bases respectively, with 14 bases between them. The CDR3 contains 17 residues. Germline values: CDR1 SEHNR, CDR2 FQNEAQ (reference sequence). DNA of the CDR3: TGTGCCAGCAGCTTAGGAATCCGGGTCCTCAGCACAGATACGCAGTATTTT. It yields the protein CASSLGIRVLSTDTQYF.

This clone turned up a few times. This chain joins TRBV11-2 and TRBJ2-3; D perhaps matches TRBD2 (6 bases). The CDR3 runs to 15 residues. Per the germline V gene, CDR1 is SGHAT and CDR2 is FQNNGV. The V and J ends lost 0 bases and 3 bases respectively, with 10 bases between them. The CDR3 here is CASSLDGGRTDTQYF. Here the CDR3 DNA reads TGTGCCAGCAGCTTAGACGGAGGGAGGACAGATACGCAGTATTTT.

The CDR3 loop is CASSLGGGFNSYEQYF. CDR3 DNA sequence: TGCGCCAGCAGCTTGGGCGGGGGGTTTAACTCCTACGAGCAGTACTTC. The chain couples TRBV5-1 to TRBJ2-7; 8 nucleotides align to TRBD2. The CDR3 consists of 16 residues. Germline assignment: CDR1 SGHRS and CDR2 YFSETQ. Trimming cost V 0 bases and J 0 bases; bases outside gene matches: 5.

Here the CDR3 reads CASSGSGRRTDTQYF. In DNA, the CDR3 is TGTGCCAGCAGCGGTAGCGGGAGGAGGACAGATACGCAGTATTTT. The chain combines TRBV9 with TRBJ2-3; 10 bases are shared with TRBD2. The CDR3 is 15 amino acids. The germline CDR1 and CDR2 sequences are SGDLS and YYNGEE. Trimming cost V 3 bases and J 3 bases; bases outside gene matches: 4.

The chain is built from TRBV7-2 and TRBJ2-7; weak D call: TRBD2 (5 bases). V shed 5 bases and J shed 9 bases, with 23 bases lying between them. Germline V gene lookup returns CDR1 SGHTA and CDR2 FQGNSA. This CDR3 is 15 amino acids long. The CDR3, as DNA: TGTGCCAGCAGCGTAACTGGACTCCCCGCGTTAGGGCAGTACTTC. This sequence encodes CASSVTGLPALGQYF.

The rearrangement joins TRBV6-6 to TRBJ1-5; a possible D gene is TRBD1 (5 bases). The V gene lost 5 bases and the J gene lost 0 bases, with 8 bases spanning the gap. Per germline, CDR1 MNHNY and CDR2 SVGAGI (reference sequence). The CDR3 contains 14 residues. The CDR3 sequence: CASSTGHSNQPQHF. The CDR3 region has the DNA TGTGCCAGCAGTACAGGCCATAGCAATCAGCCCCAGCATTTT.

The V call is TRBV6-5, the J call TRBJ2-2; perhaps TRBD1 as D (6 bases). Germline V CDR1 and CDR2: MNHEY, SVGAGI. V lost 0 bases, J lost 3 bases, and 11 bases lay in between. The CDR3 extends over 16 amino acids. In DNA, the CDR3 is TGTGCCAGCAGTTACTCGAGCAGGGGTGACACCGGGGAGCTGTTTTTT. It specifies CASSYSSRGDTGELFF.

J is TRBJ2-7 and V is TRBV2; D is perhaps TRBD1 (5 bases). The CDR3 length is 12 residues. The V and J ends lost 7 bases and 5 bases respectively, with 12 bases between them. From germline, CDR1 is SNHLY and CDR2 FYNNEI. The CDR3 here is CASMPQGHEQYF. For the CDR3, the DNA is TGTGCCAGCATGCCCCAGGGCCACGAGCAGTACTTC.

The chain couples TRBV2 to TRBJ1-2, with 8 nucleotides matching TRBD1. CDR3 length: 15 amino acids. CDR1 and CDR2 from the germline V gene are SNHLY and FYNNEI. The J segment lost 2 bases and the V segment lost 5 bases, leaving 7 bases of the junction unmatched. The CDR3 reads CASSQGQGGNYGYTF. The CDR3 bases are TGTGCCAGCAGTCAAGGACAGGGCGGGAACTATGGCTACACCTTC.

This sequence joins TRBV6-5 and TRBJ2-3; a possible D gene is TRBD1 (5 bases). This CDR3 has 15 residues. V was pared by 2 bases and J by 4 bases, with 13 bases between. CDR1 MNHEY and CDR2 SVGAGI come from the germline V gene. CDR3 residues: CASSYQAGISDTQYF. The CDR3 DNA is TGTGCCAGCAGTTACCAGGCAGGGATATCAGATACGCAGTATTTT.

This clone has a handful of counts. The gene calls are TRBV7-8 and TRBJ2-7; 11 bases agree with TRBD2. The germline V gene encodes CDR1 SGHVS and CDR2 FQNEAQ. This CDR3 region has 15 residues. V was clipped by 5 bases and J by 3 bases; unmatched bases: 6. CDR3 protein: CASSLRTSGFYEQYF. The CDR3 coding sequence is TGTGCCAGCAGCCTGCGGACTAGCGGGTTCTACGAGCAGTACTTC.

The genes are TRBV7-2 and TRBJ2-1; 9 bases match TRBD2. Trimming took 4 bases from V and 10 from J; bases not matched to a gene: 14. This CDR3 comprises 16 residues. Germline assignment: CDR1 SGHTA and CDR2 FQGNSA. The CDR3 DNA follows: TGTGCCAGCAGCTCGCAGGGGGGGAGACTAGCGGAAGAGCAGTTCTTC. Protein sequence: CASSSQGGRLAEEQFF. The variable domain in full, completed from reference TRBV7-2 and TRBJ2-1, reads GAGVSQSPSNKVTEKGKDVELRCDPISGHTALYWYRQSLGQGLEFLIYFQGNSAPDKSGLPSDRFSAERTGGSVSTLTIQRTQQEDSAVYLCASSSQGGRLAEEQFFGPGTRLTVL.

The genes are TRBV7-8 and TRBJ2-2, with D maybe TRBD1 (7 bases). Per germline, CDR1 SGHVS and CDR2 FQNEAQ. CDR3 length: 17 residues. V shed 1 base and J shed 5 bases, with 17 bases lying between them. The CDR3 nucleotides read TGTGCCAGCAGCTTAGTGTACAGGGGAGGAGTGACCGGGGAGCTGTTTTTT. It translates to CASSLVYRGGVTGELFF.

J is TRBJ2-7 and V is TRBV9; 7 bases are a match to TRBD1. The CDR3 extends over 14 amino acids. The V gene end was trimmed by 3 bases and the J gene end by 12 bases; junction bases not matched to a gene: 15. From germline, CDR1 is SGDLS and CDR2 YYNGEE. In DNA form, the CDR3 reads TGTGCCAGCAGCGGAACAACGGGATCCGGACAGGTGTACTTC. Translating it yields CASSGTTGSGQVYF. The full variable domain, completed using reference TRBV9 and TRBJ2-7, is DSGVTQTPKHLITATGQRVTLRCSPRSGDLSVYWYQQSLDQGLQFLIQYYNGEERAKGNILERFSAQQFPDLHSELNLSSLELGDSALYFCASSGTTGSGQVYFGPGTRLTVT.

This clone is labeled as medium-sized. The CDR3, as DNA: TGCAGTGCCCCCTGGGGGGCTGAAGCTTTCTTT. Protein product: CSAPWGAEAFF. The J gene is TRBJ1-1, the V gene TRBV20-1, with D possibly matching TRBD1 (5 bases). The CDR3 runs to 11 residues. V was pared by 6 bases and J by 6 bases, with 11 bases between. Germline V gene lookup returns CDR1 DFQATT and CDR2 SNEGSKA (reference sequence).

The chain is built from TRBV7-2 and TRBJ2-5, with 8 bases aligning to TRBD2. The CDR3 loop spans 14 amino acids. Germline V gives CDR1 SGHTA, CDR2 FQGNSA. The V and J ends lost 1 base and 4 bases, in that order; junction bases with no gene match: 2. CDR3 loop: CASSLVAGGETQYF. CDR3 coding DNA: TGTGCCAGCAGCTTAGTGGCGGGAGGAGAGACCCAGTACTTC. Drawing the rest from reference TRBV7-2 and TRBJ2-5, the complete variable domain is GAGVSQSPSNKVTEKGKDVELRCDPISGHTALYWYRQSLGQGLEFLIYFQGNSAPDKSGLPSDRFSAERTGGSVSTLTIQRTQQEDSAVYLCASSLVAGGETQYFGPGTRLLVL.

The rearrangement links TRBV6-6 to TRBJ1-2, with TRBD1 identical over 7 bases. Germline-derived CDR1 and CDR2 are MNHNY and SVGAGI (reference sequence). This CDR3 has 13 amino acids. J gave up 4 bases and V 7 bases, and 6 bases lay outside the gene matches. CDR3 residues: CASTPGQIYGYTF. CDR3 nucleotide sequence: TGTGCCAGCACTCCGGGACAGATCTATGGCTACACCTTC.

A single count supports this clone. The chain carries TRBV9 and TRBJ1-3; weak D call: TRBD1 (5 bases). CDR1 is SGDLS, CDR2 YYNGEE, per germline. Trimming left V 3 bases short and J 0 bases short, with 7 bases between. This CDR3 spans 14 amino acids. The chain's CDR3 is CASSARDSGNTIYF. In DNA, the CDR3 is TGTGCCAGCAGCGCCAGGGACTCTGGAAACACCATATATTTT.

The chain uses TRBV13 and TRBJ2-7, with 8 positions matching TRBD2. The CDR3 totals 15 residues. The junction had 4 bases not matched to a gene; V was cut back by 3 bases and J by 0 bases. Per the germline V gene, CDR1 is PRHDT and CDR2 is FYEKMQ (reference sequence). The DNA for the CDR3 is TGTGCCAGCAGCTTTACTAGCGGACTCTCCTACGAGCAGTACTTC. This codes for CASSFTSGLSYEQYF.

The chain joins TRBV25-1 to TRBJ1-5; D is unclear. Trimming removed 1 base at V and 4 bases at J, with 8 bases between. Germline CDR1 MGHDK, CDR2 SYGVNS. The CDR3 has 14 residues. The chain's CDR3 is CASSEFGGNQPQHF. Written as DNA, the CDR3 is TGTGCCAGCAGTGAATTCGGAGGGAATCAGCCCCAGCATTTT.